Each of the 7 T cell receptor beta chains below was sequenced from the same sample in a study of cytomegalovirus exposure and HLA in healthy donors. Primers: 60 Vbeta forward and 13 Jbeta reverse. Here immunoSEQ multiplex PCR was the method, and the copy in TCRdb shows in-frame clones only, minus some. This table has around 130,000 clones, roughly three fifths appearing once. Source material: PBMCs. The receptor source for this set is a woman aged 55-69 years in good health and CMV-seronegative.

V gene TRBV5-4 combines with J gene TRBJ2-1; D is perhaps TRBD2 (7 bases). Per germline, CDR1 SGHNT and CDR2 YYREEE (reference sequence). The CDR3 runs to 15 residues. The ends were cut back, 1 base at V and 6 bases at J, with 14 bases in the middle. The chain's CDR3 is CASSLYKGGANEQFF. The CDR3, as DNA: TGTGCCAGCAGCTTGTATAAGGGGGGGGCCAATGAGCAGTTCTTC.

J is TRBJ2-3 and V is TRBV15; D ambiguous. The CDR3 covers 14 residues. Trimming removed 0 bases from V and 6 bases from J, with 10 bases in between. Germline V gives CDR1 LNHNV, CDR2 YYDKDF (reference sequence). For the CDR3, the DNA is TGTGCCACCAGCAGAGAGGCTAGTGCGGATACGCAGTATTTT. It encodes CATSREASADTQYF.

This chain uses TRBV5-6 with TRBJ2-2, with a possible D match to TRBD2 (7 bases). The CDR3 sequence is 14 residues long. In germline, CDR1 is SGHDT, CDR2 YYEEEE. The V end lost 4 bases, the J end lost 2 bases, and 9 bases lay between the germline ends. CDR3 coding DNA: TGTGCCAGCAGCAGGGGGGGAAACACCGGGGAGCTGTTTTTT. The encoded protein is CASSRGGNTGELFF.

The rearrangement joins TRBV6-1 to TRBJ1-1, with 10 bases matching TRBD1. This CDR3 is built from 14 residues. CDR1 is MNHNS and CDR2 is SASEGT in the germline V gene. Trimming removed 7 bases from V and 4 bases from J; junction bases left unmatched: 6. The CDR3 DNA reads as TGTGCCAGCACCCCGGGACAGGGGACCACTGAAGCTTTCTTT. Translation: CASTPGQGTTEAFF.

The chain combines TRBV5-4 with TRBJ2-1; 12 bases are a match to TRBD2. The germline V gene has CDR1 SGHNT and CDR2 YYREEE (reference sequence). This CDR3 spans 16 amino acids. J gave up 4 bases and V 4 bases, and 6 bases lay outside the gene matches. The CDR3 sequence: CASSVGTSGFYNEQFF. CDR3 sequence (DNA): TGTGCCAGCAGCGTGGGGACTAGCGGGTTTTACAATGAGCAGTTCTTC.

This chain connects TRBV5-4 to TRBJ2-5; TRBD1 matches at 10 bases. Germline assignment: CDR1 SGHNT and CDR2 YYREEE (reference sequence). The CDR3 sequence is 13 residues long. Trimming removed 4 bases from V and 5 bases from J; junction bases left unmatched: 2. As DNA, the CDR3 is TGTGCCAGCAGCCTGACAGGGGGCGAGACCCAGTACTTC. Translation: CASSLTGGETQYF.

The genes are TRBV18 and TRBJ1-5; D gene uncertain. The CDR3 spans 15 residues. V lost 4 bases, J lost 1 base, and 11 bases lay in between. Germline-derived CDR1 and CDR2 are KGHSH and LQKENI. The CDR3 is CASSREVQSNQPQHF. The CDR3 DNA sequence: TGTGCCAGCTCACGGGAGGTACAGAGCAATCAGCCCCAGCATTTT.